The rows below give T cell receptor beta chains drawn from one sample of a study of blood T cell repertoires in COVID-19. The data were produced by immunoSEQ multiplex PCR, yet TCRdb's version contains in-frame clones alone and is incomplete. The sample shows about 150,000 clones, 78% of them seen only once. Input material: PBMCs or T cells enriched from blood (not recorded which). Receptors originate from a woman in her fifties or sixties who had recovered from COVID-19. Each CDR3 is given with its conserved first and last residue. Fields, in order: clone size, V gene, J gene, D gene, CDR3 protein, CDR3 DNA. The D gene is left open where the match is weak. Some rows have no size entry. The others give once, few or many, or a class for an expanded clone.

abundance: NA
v_gene: TRBV7-2
j_gene: TRBJ1-5
d_gene: NA
CDR3aa: CASSPHPYQPQHF
CDR3nt: TGTGCCAGCAGCCCACATCCATATCAGCCCCAGCATTTT

abundance: many
v_gene: TRBV28
j_gene: TRBJ1-1
d_gene: NA
CDR3aa: CASSWTTGTEAFF
CDR3nt: TGTGCCAGCAGTTGGACGACAGGCACTGAAGCTTTCTTT

abundance: NA
v_gene: TRBV6-5
j_gene: TRBJ1-2
d_gene: NA
CDR3aa: CASRRQSTEGYTF
CDR3nt: TGTGCCAGCAGGCGACAGTCGACGGAGGGCTACACCTTC

abundance: NA
v_gene: TRBV18
j_gene: TRBJ1-1
d_gene: NA
CDR3aa: CASSPQGGTTEAFF
CDR3nt: TGTGCCAGCTCACCACAGGGGGGGACCACTGAAGCTTTCTTT

abundance: NA
v_gene: TRBV5-1
j_gene: TRBJ2-6
d_gene: NA
CDR3aa: CASSETGQPGTNSGANVLTF
CDR3nt: TGCGCCAGCAGCGAGACGGGACAACCAGGCACCAACTCTGGGGCCAACGTCCTGACTTTC

abundance: NA
v_gene: TRBV7-2
j_gene: TRBJ1-6
d_gene: TRBD1
CDR3aa: CASSYRTGDSPLHF
CDR3nt: TGTGCCAGCAGCTACCGGACAGGGGATTCACCCCTCCACTTT

abundance: NA
v_gene: TRBV6-5
j_gene: TRBJ1-2
d_gene: TRBD1
CDR3aa: CASTRDRGAGYTF
CDR3nt: TGTGCCAGCACTAGGGACAGGGGAGCCGGCTACACCTTC

abundance: NA
v_gene: TRBV5-4
j_gene: TRBJ1-4
d_gene: TRBD1
CDR3aa: CASSLSGRGANEKLFF
CDR3nt: TGTGCCAGCAGCCTCTCGGGCAGGGGGGCTAATGAAAAACTGTTTTTT

abundance: NA
v_gene: TRBV7-6
j_gene: TRBJ2-7
d_gene: TRBD2
CDR3aa: CASSPIPGLAYEQYF
CDR3nt: TGTGCCAGCAGCCCAATCCCGGGACTAGCCTACGAGCAGTACTTC

abundance: NA
v_gene: TRBV5-4
j_gene: TRBJ1-2
d_gene: NA
CDR3aa: CASSLAAGSGYTF
CDR3nt: TGTGCCAGCAGCTTGGCCGCAGGGTCTGGCTACACCTTC

abundance: NA
v_gene: TRBV5-1
j_gene: TRBJ1-2
d_gene: NA
CDR3aa: CASSLNQGQDGYTF
CDR3nt: TGCGCCAGCAGCTTGAACCAGGGTCAGGATGGCTACACCTTC

abundance: few
v_gene: TRBV4-1
j_gene: TRBJ1-5
d_gene: NA
CDR3aa: CASSQEGISNQPQHF
CDR3nt: TGCGCCAGCAGCCAAGAGGGCATCAGCAATCAGCCCCAGCATTTT

abundance: NA
v_gene: TRBV28
j_gene: TRBJ1-1
d_gene: NA
CDR3aa: CASSLYRVNTEAFF
CDR3nt: TGTGCCAGCAGTTTATACAGAGTGAACACTGAAGCTTTCTTT

abundance: NA
v_gene: TRBV5-4
j_gene: TRBJ1-1
d_gene: NA
CDR3aa: CASSVVGTNTEAFF
CDR3nt: TGTGCCAGCAGCGTCGTCGGGACAAACACTGAAGCTTTCTTT

abundance: NA
v_gene: TRBV2
j_gene: TRBJ1-1
d_gene: NA
CDR3aa: CASSAVAVNTEAFF
CDR3nt: TGTGCCAGCAGTGCGGTTGCGGTCAACACTGAAGCTTTCTTT

abundance: NA
v_gene: TRBV10-3
j_gene: TRBJ1-2
d_gene: TRBD1
CDR3aa: CATRGVGGGYGYTF
CDR3nt: TGTGCCACCAGGGGCGTAGGGGGCGGCTATGGCTACACCTTC

abundance: few
v_gene: TRBV2
j_gene: TRBJ2-1
d_gene: TRBD2
CDR3aa: CASSENLAGGIEQFF
CDR3nt: TGTGCCAGCAGTGAAAATCTAGCGGGGGGGATAGAGCAGTTCTTC

abundance: NA
v_gene: TRBV4-1
j_gene: TRBJ2-3
d_gene: NA
CDR3aa: CASSQPYSGTDTQYF
CDR3nt: TGCGCCAGCAGCCAACCCTATTCGGGCACAGATACGCAGTATTTT

abundance: NA
v_gene: TRBV27
j_gene: TRBJ2-1
d_gene: NA
CDR3aa: CASSPTTVSYNEQFF
CDR3nt: TGTGCCAGCAGCCCGACTACCGTCTCCTACAATGAGCAGTTCTTC

abundance: once
v_gene: TRBV28
j_gene: TRBJ1-1
d_gene: NA
CDR3aa: CASSSPGTRNTEAFF
CDR3nt: TGTGCCAGCAGTTCACCCGGGACAAGGAACACTGAAGCTTTCTTT

abundance: few
v_gene: TRBV7-9
j_gene: TRBJ1-1
d_gene: NA
CDR3aa: CASSPVRVTEAFF
CDR3nt: TGTGCCAGCAGCCCCGTGAGGGTCACTGAAGCTTTCTTT

abundance: NA
v_gene: TRBV9
j_gene: TRBJ1-1
d_gene: TRBD1
CDR3aa: CASSGWDRGDTEAFF
CDR3nt: TGTGCCAGCAGCGGCTGGGACAGGGGGGACACTGAAGCTTTCTTT

abundance: NA
v_gene: TRBV19
j_gene: TRBJ1-4
d_gene: TRBD1
CDR3aa: CASSSQGGAGEKLFF
CDR3nt: TGTGCCAGTAGTTCCCAAGGGGGCGCCGGTGAAAAACTGTTTTTT

abundance: NA
v_gene: TRBV6-5
j_gene: TRBJ1-5
d_gene: NA
CDR3aa: CASRTGNSNQPQHF
CDR3nt: TGTGCCAGCAGGACGGGGAATAGCAATCAGCCCCAGCATTTT

abundance: NA
v_gene: TRBV9
j_gene: TRBJ1-3
d_gene: NA
CDR3aa: CASSVAGAGNTIYF
CDR3nt: TGTGCCAGCAGCGTAGCAGGGGCTGGAAACACCATATATTTT

abundance: few
v_gene: TRBV7-8
j_gene: TRBJ1-6
d_gene: NA
CDR3aa: CASSLAGAGSPLHF
CDR3nt: TGTGCCAGCAGCTTAGCGGGGGCAGGATCACCCCTCCACTTT

abundance: NA
v_gene: TRBV30
j_gene: TRBJ1-1
d_gene: TRBD1
CDR3aa: CAWSGGGPEAFF
CDR3nt: TGTGCCTGGAGTGGAGGGGGCCCTGAAGCTTTCTTT

abundance: NA
v_gene: TRBV3-1/TRBV3-2
j_gene: TRBJ1-1
d_gene: NA
CDR3aa: CASSQGIAEAFF
CDR3nt: TGTGCCAGCAGCCAAGGTATCGCTGAAGCTTTCTTT

abundance: NA
v_gene: TRBV27
j_gene: TRBJ2-2
d_gene: TRBD2
CDR3aa: CASSLAWGGTGELFF
CDR3nt: TGTGCCAGCAGTTTAGCATGGGGGGGCACCGGGGAGCTGTTTTTT

abundance: once
v_gene: TRBV19
j_gene: TRBJ2-7
d_gene: NA
CDR3aa: CASSTRFTYEQYF
CDR3nt: TGTGCCAGTAGTACCCGGTTTACCTACGAGCAGTACTTC

abundance: NA
v_gene: TRBV28
j_gene: TRBJ1-1
d_gene: TRBD1
CDR3aa: CASIWTGQTEAFF
CDR3nt: TGTGCCAGCATATGGACAGGGCAAACTGAAGCTTTCTTT

abundance: few
v_gene: TRBV2
j_gene: TRBJ2-1
d_gene: NA
CDR3aa: CASSEEHYGNNEQFF
CDR3nt: TGTGCCAGCAGTGAAGAGCACTATGGAAACAATGAGCAGTTCTTC

abundance: NA
v_gene: TRBV15
j_gene: TRBJ2-7
d_gene: TRBD1
CDR3aa: CATKRGTGPYEQYF
CDR3nt: TGTGCCACCAAGCGCGGGACAGGGCCCTACGAGCAGTACTTC

abundance: NA
v_gene: TRBV29-1
j_gene: TRBJ1-2
d_gene: NA
CDR3aa: CSVEDYPGEGYGYTF
CDR3nt: TGCAGCGTTGAAGATTATCCGGGGGAAGGATATGGCTACACCTTC

abundance: once
v_gene: TRBV6-4
j_gene: TRBJ2-2
d_gene: TRBD1
CDR3aa: CASSDGTGAGGTGELFF
CDR3nt: TGTGCCAGCAGTGACGGGACAGGGGCCGGGGGAACCGGGGAGCTGTTTTTT

abundance: NA
v_gene: TRBV15
j_gene: TRBJ2-1
d_gene: TRBD2
CDR3aa: CATSNFLAGGYNEQFF
CDR3nt: TGTGCCACCAGCAACTTCTTAGCGGGGGGGTACAATGAGCAGTTCTTC

abundance: NA
v_gene: TRBV14
j_gene: TRBJ2-1
d_gene: TRBD1
CDR3aa: CASSREGGAGNEQFF
CDR3nt: TGTGCCAGCAGCCGAGAAGGGGGCGCTGGGAATGAGCAGTTCTTC